This T cell receptor (beta chain) was recorded in a study of neurological immune-mediated disorders (dated by TCRdb to between 2018 and 2020). Turning to the overall study: Of the 35 or so multiple sclerosis patients, about 30 had relapsing-remitting MS and 3 had secondary progressive MS. Peripheral blood TCR-beta repertoires from HTLV-I-associated myelopathy (HAM/TSP) patients, multiple sclerosis patients and healthy controls were compared by UMI-based sequencing. The approximately 100 TCR-beta libraries included longitudinal samples, technical triplicates and paired sorted CD4+ and CD8+ T-cell subsets alongside PBMC samples. Of the 68 subjects in the cohort, roughly 14 were HAM/TSP patients, around 35 were multiple sclerosis patients, and 20 were healthy controls.

For the unsorted PBMC libraries, 2 million PBMCs were stored in RNAlater at -80 degrees C until RNA extraction and were used to generate the libraries. The multiple sclerosis patients were enrolled in a US clinical protocol that evaluated disease progression with magnetic resonance imaging. Peripheral blood was subjected to Ficoll-Hypaque density gradient centrifugation to isolate PBMCs, which were then cryopreserved in liquid nitrogen. The cysteine opens and the phenylalanine closes a CDR3 of 12 amino acids. Only the CDR3 DNA is retained, 36 bases long and in frame from the first base. Taken from the germline V gene, the CDR1 and CDR2 loops are MNHEY and SVGEGT. Trimming costs V 2 bases and J 6 bases, and their ends lie 6 bases apart. To synthesize cDNA, template-switch 5'RACE was performed with a primer carrying a 10-nucleotide random unique molecular identifier so that each TCR transcript was tagged. Over 180 million TCR-beta sequences, covering 15-18 subjects, were produced in each sequencing run. The RNeasy kit was used for extraction of total RNA. Using the KAPA Real-time Library Amplification kit, TCR-beta VDJ regions were amplified with primers for the TCR constant region and the 5'RACE anchor. Sample indexes and Illumina adaptors were added in a first PCR, after which library yield was increased in a second PCR. After Ampure bead purification, the roughly 650 bp TCR product was size-selected on a 2% E-gel SizeSelection system. Before pooling, library quality was checked on a Bioanalyzer, concentration was measured with Qubit, and libraries were quantified with the Kapa Library Quantification kit. An Illumina HiSeq 2500 sequenced the libraries paired-end 2 x 150 bp. To increase sequence diversity, roughly 23-30% phiX was spiked into each library pool. The authors processed their data as follows. Quality-filtered reads were processed with the UMI-based MiGEC pipeline, and over 90% of raw TCR sequences were removed by the MiGEC pipeline during error correction. VDJ genes were aligned to IMGT germline references, and each clonotype was defined by a unique CDR3 amino acid sequence together with V-J genes. Clonal expansion, Shannon diversity and CDR3 relatedness were evaluated with VDJtools (CalcPairwiseDistances, ClusterSamples), while phylogenetic trees were built in CLCbio workbench. A clone was classed as expanded if it had 8 or more unique UMIs, a cutoff based on coefficient-of-variation modelling across technical triplicates. The raw public data were reprocessed by TCRdb itself: fastp quality trimming at Q25, MiXCR clonotype calling, in-frame beta chains only. Every CDR3 protein is listed once, alongside the most common genes and DNA of its rows. TCRdb's processing, not the study's, gives the V and J calls here. The sample has 81,000 or so distinct CDR3 sequences on record, 4.5% to 6.5% of them singletons. The ten largest clones capture 2.2% of the sample.

Overall results and qualifications from the work: Expanded clones from different subjects shared no identical CDR3 amino acid sequences, which suggests that TCR-beta repertoires were private in all groups. In a phylogenetic analysis, the repertoires of 18 out of 34 MS patients fell into a single cluster of related CDR3 sequences, pointing to a possible signature at the repertoire level. TCR clonal expansion was highest in HAM/TSP patients and lowest in MS patients, with MS patients falling below even healthy controls. The MS cluster showed no association with clinical or MRI features, and the authors stated that larger cohorts are needed.

Ten or more counts support this clonotype. It lacks a known antigen. It has no much larger one-base neighbor in the sample; base qualities were not kept. This TCR was recovered from a woman younger than 45 with multiple sclerosis. The sequence links TRBV6-2 or TRBV6-3 to TRBJ2-3, with the D gene uncertain. The specimen sequenced was PBMCs. The CDR3 region reads CASSYMRDTQYF. The sequenced DNA is TGTGCCAGCAGTTACATGAGGGATACGCAGTATTTT.